The 11 T cell receptor beta chains below were found in one sample sequenced in a study of blood T cell repertoires in COVID-19. Sequenced by immunoSEQ multiplex PCR; TCRdb stores in-frame clones only, minus some. The sample holds more than 15,000 clones, roughly 89% seen once. The sequenced sample was peripheral blood. Receptors originate from an older woman with active COVID-19.

This chain links TRBV2 with TRBJ1-2, with 10 nucleotides matching TRBD1. The V gene's germline CDR1 is SNHLY and CDR2 FYNNEI. V was pared by 1 base and J by 4 bases, with 6 bases of the junction left unmatched. There are 16 residues in the CDR3. This CDR3 reads CASSEGGQGGLYGYTF. CDR3 coding DNA: TGTGCCAGCAGTGAAGGCGGACAGGGGGGTCTCTATGGCTACACCTTC.

CDR3 nucleotides: TGTGCCAGCAGTTTTGGGGGCCGGTCACCCCTCCACTTT. Translated: CASSFGGRSPLHF. The chain uses TRBV12-3 or TRBV12-4 and TRBJ1-6; D is possibly TRBD1 (6 bases). Trimming shortened V by 3 bases and J by 10 bases, and 10 bases separated the two germline ends. CDR3 length: 13 amino acids.

Here the CDR3 DNA reads TGTGCCAGCAGTCCGCGGGTCCTCAACAGGGTCACGGGAACTGAAGCTTTCTTT. Translating it yields CASSPRVLNRVTGTEAFF. This chain uses TRBV6-2 or TRBV6-3 with TRBJ1-1, with D perhaps TRBD1 (6 bases). Deletions cut 5 bases from V and 5 bases from J, with 27 bases between. The CDR3 totals 18 residues. Germline CDR1 and CDR2: MNHEY and SVGEGT.

This clone turned up a few times. The V and J genes are TRBV6-4 and TRBJ1-2, with 7 bases that match TRBD1. Germline V gene data show CDR1 as MRHNA and CDR2 as SNTAGT. Trimming cost V 5 bases and J 5 bases; bases outside gene matches: 11. The CDR3 totals 15 residues. The CDR3 region has the DNA TGTGCCAGCAGTCCCGACAGGGAGCCTAGTTATGGCTACACCTTC. It specifies CASSPDREPSYGYTF.

The rearrangement uses TRBV2 and TRBJ2-5; TRBD2 matches 7 bases. The trim removed 7 bases at V and 5 bases at J, leaving 4 bases unmatched. The CDR3 is 12 residues long. Germline loops: CDR1 SNHLY, CDR2 FYNNEI. Written as DNA, the CDR3 is TGTGCCAGCATGCGGGAGTTGGAGACCCAGTACTTC. It encodes CASMRELETQYF. The whole variable domain, filled in from reference TRBV2 and TRBJ2-5, reads EPEVTQTPSHQVTQMGQEVILRCVPISNHLYFYWYRQILGQKVEFLVSFYNNEISEKSEIFDDQFSVERPDGSNFTLKIRSTKLEDSAMYFCASMRELETQYFGPGTRLLVL.

The rearrangement links TRBV6-5 to TRBJ1-1; the D is unclear. CDR1 and CDR2 (germline): MNHEY, SVGAGI. The CDR3 contains 13 residues. Trimming cost V 4 bases and J 6 bases, with 12 bases left between them. CDR3 in DNA: TGTGCCAGCAGTTTCTCCGTAGGAGCTGAAGCTTTCTTT. This translates into CASSFSVGAEAFF.

V gene TRBV11-2 combines with J gene TRBJ1-1; D call uncertain. Deletions cut 2 bases from V and 0 bases from J, with 7 bases between. CDR1 is SGHAT and CDR2 is FQNNGV in the germline V gene. The CDR3 has 14 residues. The CDR3 protein is CASSLLVMNTEAFF. CDR3 nucleotides: TGTGCCAGCAGCTTATTAGTCATGAACACTGAAGCTTTCTTT.

This clone was seen once. The genes are TRBV10-3 and TRBJ1-2; 10 bases align to TRBD1. Germline CDR1 reads ENHRY; CDR2 reads SYGVKD. CDR3 length: 14 residues. Trimming removed 4 bases from V and 8 bases from J; junction bases left unmatched: 7. In DNA, the CDR3 is TGTGCCATCAGTGCTCGACAGGGGGCGAGCGGCTACACCTTC. Translation gives CAISARQGASGYTF.

This clone has just one count. The chain recombines TRBV2 with TRBJ1-2, with 8 bases aligning to TRBD1. This CDR3 region has 16 residues. The germline V gene has CDR1 SNHLY and CDR2 FYNNEI. V was pared by 7 bases and J by 4 bases, with 14 bases of the junction left unmatched. The CDR3 region has the DNA TGTGCCAGCAAAGATCTGGACAGGGATCTGGGCTATGGCTACACCTTC. This translates into CASKDLDRDLGYGYTF.

The chain is built from TRBV28 and TRBJ2-3; 8 nucleotides agree with TRBD1. CDR1 MDHEN and CDR2 SYDVKM come from the germline V gene. The V segment lost 4 bases and the J segment 2 bases; nucleotides outside the gene matches: 2. The CDR3 loop spans 14 amino acids. CDR3 sequence: CASSSGGNTDTQYF. As DNA, the CDR3 is TGTGCCAGCAGTTCAGGGGGCAACACAGATACGCAGTATTTT.

J is TRBJ2-7 and V is TRBV10-2, with D maybe TRBD1 (5 bases). Germline lookup yields CDR1 WSHSY and CDR2 SAAADI. CDR3 length equals 13 residues. The germline V and J ends were trimmed by 3 bases and 2 bases, with 8 bases remaining between them. CDR3 in amino acids: CASSEQAPYEQYF. The CDR3 DNA sequence: TGCGCCAGCAGTGAACAGGCCCCCTACGAGCAGTACTTC.